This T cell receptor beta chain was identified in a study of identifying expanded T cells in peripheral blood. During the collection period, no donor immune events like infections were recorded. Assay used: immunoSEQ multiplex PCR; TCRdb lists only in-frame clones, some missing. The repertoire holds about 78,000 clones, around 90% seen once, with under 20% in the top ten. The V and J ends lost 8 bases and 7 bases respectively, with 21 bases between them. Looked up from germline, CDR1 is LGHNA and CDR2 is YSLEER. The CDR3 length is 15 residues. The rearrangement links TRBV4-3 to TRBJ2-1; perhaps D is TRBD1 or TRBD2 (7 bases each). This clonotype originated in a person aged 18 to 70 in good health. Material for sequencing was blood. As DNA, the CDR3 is TGCGCCAGCTCCAGGGGGGGTTCCTCTATTAATGAGCAGTTCTTC. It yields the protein CASSRGGSSINEQFF.